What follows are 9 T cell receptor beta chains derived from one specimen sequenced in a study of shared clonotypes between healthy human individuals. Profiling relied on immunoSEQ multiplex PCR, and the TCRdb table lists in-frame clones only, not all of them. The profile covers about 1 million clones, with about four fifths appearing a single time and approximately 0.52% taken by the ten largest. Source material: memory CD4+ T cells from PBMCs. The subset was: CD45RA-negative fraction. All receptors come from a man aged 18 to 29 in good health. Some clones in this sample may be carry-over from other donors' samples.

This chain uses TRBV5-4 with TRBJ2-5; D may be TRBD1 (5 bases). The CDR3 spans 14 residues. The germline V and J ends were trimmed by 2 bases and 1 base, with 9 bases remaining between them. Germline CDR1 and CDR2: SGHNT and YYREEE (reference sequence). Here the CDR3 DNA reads TGTGCCAGCAGCTTCCAGGGCTCCCAAGAGACCCAGTACTTC. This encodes CASSFQGSQETQYF.

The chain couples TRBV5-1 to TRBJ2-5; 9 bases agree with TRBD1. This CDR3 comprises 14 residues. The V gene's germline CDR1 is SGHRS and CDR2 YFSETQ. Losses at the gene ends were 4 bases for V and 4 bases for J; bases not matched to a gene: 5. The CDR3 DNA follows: TGCGCCAGCAGCCGACAGGGGGTGGGAGAGACCCAGTACTTC. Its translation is CASSRQGVGETQYF.

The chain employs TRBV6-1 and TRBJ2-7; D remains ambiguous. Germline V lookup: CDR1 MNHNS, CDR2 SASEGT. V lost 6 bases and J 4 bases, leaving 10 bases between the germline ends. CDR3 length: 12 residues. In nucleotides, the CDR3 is TGTGCCAGCAGCGGAGAGCTTTACGAGCAGTACTTC. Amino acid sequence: CASSGELYEQYF.

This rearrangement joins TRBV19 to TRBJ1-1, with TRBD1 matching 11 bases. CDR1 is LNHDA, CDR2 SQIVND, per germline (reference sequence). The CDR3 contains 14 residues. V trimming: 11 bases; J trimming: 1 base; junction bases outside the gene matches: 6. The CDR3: CAARDRGGNTEAFF. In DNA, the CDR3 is TGTGCCGCCCGGGACAGGGGGGGGAACACTGAAGCTTTCTTT.

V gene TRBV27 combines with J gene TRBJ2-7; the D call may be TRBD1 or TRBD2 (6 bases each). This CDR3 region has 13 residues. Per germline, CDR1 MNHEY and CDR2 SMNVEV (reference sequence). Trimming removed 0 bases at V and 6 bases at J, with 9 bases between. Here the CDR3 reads CASSLSSGAEQYF. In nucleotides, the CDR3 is TGTGCCAGCAGTTTATCATCGGGGGCCGAGCAGTACTTC.

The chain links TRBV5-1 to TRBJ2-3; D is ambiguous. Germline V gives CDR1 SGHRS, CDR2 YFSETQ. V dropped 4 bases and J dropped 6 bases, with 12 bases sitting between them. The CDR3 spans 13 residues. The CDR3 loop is CASSSVPSDTQYF. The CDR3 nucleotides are TGCGCCAGCAGCAGCGTCCCTAGTGATACGCAGTATTTT.

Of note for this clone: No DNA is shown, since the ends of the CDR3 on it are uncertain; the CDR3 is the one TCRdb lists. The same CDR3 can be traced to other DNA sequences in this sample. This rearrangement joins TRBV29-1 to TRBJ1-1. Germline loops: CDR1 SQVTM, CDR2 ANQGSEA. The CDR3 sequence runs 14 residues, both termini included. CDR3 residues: CSVASGASNTEAFF.

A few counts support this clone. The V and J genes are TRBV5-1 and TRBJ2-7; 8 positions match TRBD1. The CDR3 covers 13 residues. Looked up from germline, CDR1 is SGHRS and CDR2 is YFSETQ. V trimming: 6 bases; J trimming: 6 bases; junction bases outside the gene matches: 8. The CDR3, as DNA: TGCGCCAGCACCTTCAGGGGGCAGTCCGAGCAGTACTTC. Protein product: CASTFRGQSEQYF.

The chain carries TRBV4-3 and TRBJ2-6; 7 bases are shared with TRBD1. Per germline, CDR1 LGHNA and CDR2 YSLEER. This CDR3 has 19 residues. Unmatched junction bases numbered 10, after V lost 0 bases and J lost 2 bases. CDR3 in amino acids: CASSQDWAGGLAGANVLTF. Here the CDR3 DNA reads TGCGCCAGCAGCCAAGATTGGGCAGGGGGTCTTGCTGGGGCCAACGTCCTGACTTTC.